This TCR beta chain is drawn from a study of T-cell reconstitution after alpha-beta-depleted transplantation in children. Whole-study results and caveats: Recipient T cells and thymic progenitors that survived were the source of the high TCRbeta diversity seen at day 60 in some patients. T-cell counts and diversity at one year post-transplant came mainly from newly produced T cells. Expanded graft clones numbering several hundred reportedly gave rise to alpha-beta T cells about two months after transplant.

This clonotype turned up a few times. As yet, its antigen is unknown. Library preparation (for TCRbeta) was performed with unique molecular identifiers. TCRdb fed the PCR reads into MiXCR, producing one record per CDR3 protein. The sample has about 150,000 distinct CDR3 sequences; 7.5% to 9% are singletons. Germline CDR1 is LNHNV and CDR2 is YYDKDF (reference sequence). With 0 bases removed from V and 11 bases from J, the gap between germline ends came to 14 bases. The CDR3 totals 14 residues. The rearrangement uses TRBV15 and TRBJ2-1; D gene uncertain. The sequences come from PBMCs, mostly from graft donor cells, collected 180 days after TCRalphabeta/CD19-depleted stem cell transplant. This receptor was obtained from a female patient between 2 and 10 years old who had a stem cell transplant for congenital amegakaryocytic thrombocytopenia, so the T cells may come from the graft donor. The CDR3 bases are TGTGCCACCAGCAGAGATGGTGGAGCTCCGCAGCAGTTCTTC. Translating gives CATSRDGGAPQQFF.